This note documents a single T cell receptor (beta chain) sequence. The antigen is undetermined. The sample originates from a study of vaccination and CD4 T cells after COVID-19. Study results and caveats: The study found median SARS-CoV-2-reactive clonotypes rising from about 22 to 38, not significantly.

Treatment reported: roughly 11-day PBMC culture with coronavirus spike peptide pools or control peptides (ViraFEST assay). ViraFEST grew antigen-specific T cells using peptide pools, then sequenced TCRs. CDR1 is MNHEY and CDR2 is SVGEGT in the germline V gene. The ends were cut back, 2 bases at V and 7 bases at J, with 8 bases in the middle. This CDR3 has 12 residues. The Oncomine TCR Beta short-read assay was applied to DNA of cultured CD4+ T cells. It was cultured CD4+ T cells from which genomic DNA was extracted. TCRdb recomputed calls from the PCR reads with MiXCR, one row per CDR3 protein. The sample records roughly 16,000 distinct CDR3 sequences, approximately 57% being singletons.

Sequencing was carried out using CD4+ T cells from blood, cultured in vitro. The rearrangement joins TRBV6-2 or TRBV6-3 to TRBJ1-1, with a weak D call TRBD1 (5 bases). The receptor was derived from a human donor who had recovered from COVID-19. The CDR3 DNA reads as TGTGCCAGCAGTTACACCGGGGGTGAAGCTTTCTTT. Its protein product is CASSYTGGEAFF.